The clone carrying this T cell receptor (beta chain) is medium-sized. This entry is derived from a study of T cell responses to AZD1222 COVID-19 vaccine. The CDR3 runs 14 residues. Trimming took off 0 bases at V and 3 bases at J, with 9 bases between the two ends. Germline V lookup: CDR1 LGHNA, CDR2 YSLEER. TCRdb keeps only in-frame clones here, not all; method: immunoSEQ multiplex PCR. Counted here are some 140,000 clones, roughly nine tenths occurring once; the ten biggest clones make up 3% to 3.5%. V gene TRBV4-3 combines with J gene TRBJ2-7; maybe TRBD1 (6 bases). The material sequenced was peripheral blood, taken on day 0 of AZD1222 vaccination. This clonotype originated in an adult in good health. CDR3 nucleotide sequence: TGCGCCAGCAGCCAAGATAGGGGGAACTACGAGCAGTACTTC. It is translated as CASSQDRGNYEQYF.